The 3 T cell receptor beta chains below come from one sample, sequenced in a study of blood T cell repertoires in COVID-19. Some clones are missing from TCRdb's copy, which holds only in-frame ones; the method was immunoSEQ multiplex PCR. The sample consists of about 190,000 clones, roughly four fifths of them appearing once. Sequencing was done on a sample of peripheral blood. These TCRs come from a woman in her fifties or sixties with acute or convalescent COVID-19.

The chain combines TRBV20-1 with TRBJ1-5; no firm D call. V was trimmed by 3 bases and J by 3 bases, leaving 9 bases between them. This CDR3 contains 13 residues. In germline, CDR1 is DFQATT, CDR2 SNEGSKA (reference sequence). The CDR3 region has the DNA TGCAGTGCTAGTAGAGGTTTCAATCAGCCCCAGCATTTT. Its protein product is CSASRGFNQPQHF.

This clone has a single count. V and J are TRBV6-2 or TRBV6-3 and TRBJ1-2, with 9 bases aligning to TRBD1. CDR1 is MNHEY and CDR2 is SVGEGT in the germline V gene. V was clipped by 2 bases and J by 8 bases; unmatched bases: 3. The CDR3 loop spans 13 amino acids. The CDR3 DNA is TGTGCCAGCAGTTACGGACAGGGGAGAGGCTACACCTTC. Its translation is CASSYGQGRGYTF.

The genes are TRBV5-1 and TRBJ1-6, with D unclear. V was clipped by 0 bases and J by 10 bases, with 11 bases between them. The CDR3 consists of 14 residues. Per germline, CDR1 SGHRS and CDR2 YFSETQ. The CDR3 is CASSLDGPPSPLHF. CDR3 DNA: TGCGCCAGCAGCTTGGATGGGCCTCCCTCACCCCTCCACTTT.